One and the same sample provided the 18 T cell receptor beta chains below, sequenced in a study of graft-versus-host responses after intestinal transplantation (dated by TCRdb to the early 2020s). For these receptors, no antigen is known. The library was generated by the immunoSEQ multiplex PCR assay. Here the immuneACCESS table is served through TCRdb, limited to in-frame sequences with V and J called. Missing clones are a known gap in these copies; in checked studies unresolved V genes cover under half, and the rest lacks a known reason. This sample has about 86,000 clones in its table, and approximately 90% of those were observed once. The ten largest clones add up to roughly 0.3% of the sample. Sample time point, as interpreted from the label and publication: cells obtained before transplantation from donor or recipient. The starting material was unstimulated CD4+ T cells sorted from spleen or lymph node cells, obtained before transplant. The origin of the receptors is a human donor who was the organ donor for an intestinal transplant.

The genes are TRBV20-1 and TRBJ2-3, with D possibly matching TRBD2 (5 bases). CDR1 and CDR2 (germline): DFQATT, SNEGSKA (reference sequence). Between the trimmed V and J ends, which lost 7 bases and 6 bases, there was a span of 8 bases. The CDR3 runs 10 residues. This CDR3 reads CSGRNDTQYF. CDR3 sequence (DNA): TGCAGTGGGAGGAACGATACGCAGTATTTT.

The chain carries TRBV28 and TRBJ2-4; TRBD1 might be the D (6 bases). V was shortened by 4 bases and J by 1 base, with 14 bases between the two germline ends. This CDR3 region has 16 residues. Germline V gives CDR1 MDHEN, CDR2 SYDVKM. CDR3 protein: CASSSTGDGAKNIQYF. CDR3 DNA sequence: TGTGCCAGCAGTTCGACAGGAGATGGGGCCAAAAACATTCAGTACTTC.

The DNA of the CDR3 is TGTGCCAGCAGGGGACAGGGAAGTGGCTACACCTTC. Residues: CASRGQGSGYTF. The J gene is TRBJ1-2, the V gene TRBV6-1; 9 bases are a match to TRBD1. The V and J ends lost 6 bases and 7 bases, in that order; junction bases with no gene match: 3. Germline CDR1 is MNHNS and CDR2 is SASEGT. The CDR3 is 12 amino acids.

The chain is built from TRBV19 and TRBJ2-5, with no clear D. V lost 5 bases and J lost 6, with 13 bases in between. This CDR3 has 13 amino acids. Germline CDR1 and CDR2: LNHDA and SQIVND (reference sequence). CDR3 nucleotide sequence: TGTGCCAGTAGTTTGCAGGTACGGCAGACCCAGTACTTC. Its protein product is CASSLQVRQTQYF.

The rearrangement joins TRBV5-1 to TRBJ1-1; maybe TRBD1 (6 bases). The germline CDR1 and CDR2 sequences are SGHRS and YFSETQ. The V end lost 4 bases, the J end lost 1 base, and 23 bases lay between the germline ends. This CDR3 has 18 residues. The CDR3 region has the DNA TGCGCCAGCAGCCAGAAATGGACAGCTCTGGGGAAGAACACTGAAGCTTTCTTT. This gives the protein CASSQKWTALGKNTEAFF.

This clone was picked up one time. J is TRBJ1-1 and V is TRBV7-8, with 7 bases matching TRBD1. J was trimmed by 6 bases and V by 6 bases; bases with no gene match: 10. Per germline, CDR1 SGHVS and CDR2 FQNEAQ. The CDR3 has 14 amino acids. As DNA, the CDR3 is TGTGCCAGCAGGATACGACAGGGTGGTGCTGAAGCTTTCTTT. Its translation: CASRIRQGGAEAFF. The variable domain in full, completed from reference TRBV7-8 and TRBJ1-1, reads GAGVSQSPRYKVAKRGQDVALRCDPISGHVSLFWYQQALGQGPEFLTYFQNEAQLDKSGLPSDRFFAERPEGSVSTLKIQRTQQEDSAVYLCASRIRQGGAEAFFGQGTRLTVV.

V usage is TRBV7-9 and J usage is TRBJ1-5; TRBD1 is a possible D gene (5 bases). Per the germline V gene, CDR1 is SEHNR and CDR2 is FQNEAQ (reference sequence). The CDR3 contains 16 residues. Trimming stripped 6 bases from V and 4 bases from J, with 19 bases between. The CDR3 region is CASRTKTASKNQPQHF. The DNA for the CDR3 is TGTGCCAGCAGGACAAAGACAGCATCTAAAAATCAGCCCCAGCATTTT.

This chain uses TRBV5-8 with TRBJ2-4; 8 bases map to TRBD2. Germline assignment: CDR1 SGHTS and CDR2 YDEGEE. The V and J ends lost 3 bases and 7 bases, in that order; junction bases with no gene match: 9. This CDR3 region has 15 residues. The DNA of the CDR3 is TGTGCCAGCAGCTGGGGAGGGGGACTAGGGAACATTCAGTACTTC. It codes for CASSWGGGLGNIQYF.

The chain carries TRBV5-4 and TRBJ2-3; no reliable D call. Deletions cut 2 bases from V and 2 bases from J, with 6 bases between. CDR3 length equals 13 residues. From germline, CDR1 is SGHNT and CDR2 YYREEE (reference sequence). In DNA form, the CDR3 reads TGTGCCAGCAGCTTAGCTGTCACAGATACGCAGTATTTT. Its protein product is CASSLAVTDTQYF.

The rearrangement uses TRBV2 and TRBJ2-5; TRBD2 matches 7 bases. The ends lost 5 bases at V and 7 bases at J; junction bases unmatched: 16. CDR3 length: 16 residues. The germline gives CDR1 SNHLY, CDR2 FYNNEI. The CDR3: CASSTLAAQMRGTQYF. The CDR3 DNA sequence: TGTGCCAGCAGTACGCTAGCGGCACAGATGAGGGGGACCCAGTACTTC. The full variable domain, in which reference TRBV2 and TRBJ2-5 provide the parts outside the CDR3, is EPEVTQTPSHQVTQMGQEVILRCVPISNHLYFYWYRQILGQKVEFLVSFYNNEISEKSEIFDDQFSVERPDGSNFTLKIRSTKLEDSAMYFCASSTLAAQMRGTQYFGPGTRLLVL.

This sequence joins TRBV6-5 and TRBJ2-3, with TRBD1 matching over 9 bases. This CDR3 has 15 residues. Germline loops: CDR1 MNHEY, CDR2 SVGAGI. Unmatched junction bases numbered 11, after V lost 6 bases and J lost 7 bases. This chain's CDR3 is CASSPGTGIRNTQYF. The CDR3 DNA is TGTGCCAGCAGCCCCGGGACAGGGATCAGGAATACGCAGTATTTT.

The V call is TRBV27, the J call TRBJ1-1; 10 bases agree with TRBD1. V was clipped by 5 bases and J by 6 bases; unmatched bases: 6. Germline-derived CDR1 and CDR2 are MNHEY and SMNVEV (reference sequence). The CDR3 length is 14 residues. The CDR3 DNA reads TGTGCCAGCAGTCGACGACAGGGGGCGGCTGAAGCTTTCTTT. Protein: CASSRRQGAAEAFF.

In its sample, this clone was seen once. This sequence joins TRBV4-1 and TRBJ2-5; 7 nucleotides align to TRBD2. The CDR3 has 16 amino acids. CDR1 and CDR2 from the germline V gene are MGHRA and YSYEKL. V lost 1 base to trimming and J lost 4 bases; unmatched junction nucleotides: 9. This chain's CDR3 is CASSQAGGRVGETQYF. Written as DNA, the CDR3 is TGCGCCAGCAGCCAAGCCGGGGGGAGGGTAGGAGAGACCCAGTACTTC.

The J gene is TRBJ1-5, the V gene TRBV19; a weak D match, TRBD1 (5 bases). Trimming took off 7 bases at V and 2 bases at J, with 12 bases between the two ends. The CDR3 extends over 14 amino acids. CDR1 is LNHDA and CDR2 is SQIVND in the germline V gene (reference sequence). Here the CDR3 reads CASNDRPGNQPQHF. CDR3 sequence (DNA): TGTGCCAGTAACGACAGACCCGGCAATCAGCCCCAGCATTTT.

J is TRBJ2-2 and V is TRBV7-3; D call uncertain. Per germline, CDR1 SGHTA and CDR2 FQGTGA. The V gene lost 2 bases and the J gene lost 1 base, with 5 bases spanning the gap. This CDR3 region has 14 residues. The CDR3 coding sequence is TGTGCCAGCAGCTTATCAGGGAACACCGGGGAGCTGTTTTTT. Its protein is CASSLSGNTGELFF.

The J gene is TRBJ2-1, the V gene TRBV5-1, with 15 bases matching TRBD2. Germline V gene data show CDR1 as SGHRS and CDR2 as YFSETQ. CDR3 length: 15 residues. V gave up 3 bases and J gave up 9 bases; unmatched junction bases: 4. CDR3 in amino acids: CASSWTSGGASEQFF. DNA of the CDR3: TGCGCCAGCAGCTGGACTAGCGGGGGGGCAAGTGAGCAGTTCTTC.

The chain combines TRBV27 with TRBJ2-1; D gene uncertain. Germline CDR1 MNHEY, CDR2 SMNVEV (reference sequence). V was pared by 8 bases and J by 0 bases, with 11 bases between. This CDR3 spans 14 amino acids. The CDR3 DNA reads TGTGCCAGCGGCACCCAAAGCTCCTACAATGAGCAGTTCTTC. It codes for CASGTQSSYNEQFF.

The genes are TRBV12-5 and TRBJ1-5; D is ambiguous. This CDR3 contains 14 residues. V was pared by 2 bases and J by 4 bases, with 9 bases between. Germline V gene sequence: CDR1 LGHNT, CDR2 FRNRAP. The CDR3 sequence is CASGLSGSNQPQHF. For the CDR3, the DNA is TGTGCTAGTGGTTTGTCAGGCTCTAATCAGCCCCAGCATTTT.